The clone carrying this T cell receptor (beta chain) has just a few counts. Its target is unknown. The CDR3 has 19 residues. Germline values: CDR1 MNHEY, CDR2 SVGEGT. Trimming took 5 bases from V and 0 from J, leaving 23 bases between them. This sample was taken from a study of T-cell reconstitution after alpha-beta-depleted transplantation in children. Overall study findings and caveats: After one year, T-cell counts and TCRbeta diversity mostly came from new T cells. Day-60 TCRbeta diversity that was high in some patients was derived from surviving recipient T cells and thymic progenitors. Reportedly, roughly two months post-transplant, alpha-beta T cells arose from several hundred expanded graft clones.

A library of TCRbeta sequences, prepared with unique molecular identifiers, was generated. MiXCR, applied by TCRdb to the PCR reads, yields one record per CDR3 protein. The sample shows approximately 350,000 distinct CDR3 sequences, 15% to 20% of them seen only once. The sequence was obtained from a male patient aged 2-15 years who had a stem cell transplant for acute lymphoblastic leukemia, so the T cells may come from the graft donor. The sample consisted of PBMCs, mostly from graft donor cells, taken 360 days after TCRalphabeta/CD19-depleted stem cell transplant. This chain joins TRBV6-2 or TRBV6-3 and TRBJ1-5; perhaps TRBD1 as D (5 bases). The CDR3 spells CASSHNRPSDSHSNQPQHF. In DNA form, the CDR3 reads TGTGCCAGCAGTCACAACCGCCCCTCAGACAGTCATAGCAATCAGCCCCAGCATTTT.